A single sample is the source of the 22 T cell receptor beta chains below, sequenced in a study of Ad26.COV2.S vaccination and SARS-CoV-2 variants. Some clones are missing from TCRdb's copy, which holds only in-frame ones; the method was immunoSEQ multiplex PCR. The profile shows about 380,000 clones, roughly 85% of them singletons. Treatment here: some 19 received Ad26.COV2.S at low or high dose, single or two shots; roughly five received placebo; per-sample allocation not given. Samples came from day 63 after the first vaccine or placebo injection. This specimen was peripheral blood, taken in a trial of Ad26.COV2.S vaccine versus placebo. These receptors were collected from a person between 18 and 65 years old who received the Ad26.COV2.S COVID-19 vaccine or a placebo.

The DNA of the CDR3 is TGTGCCAGCAGCGTAGCTGGGGCGGGAGGGAACACCGGGGAGCTGTTTTTT. Translation: CASSVAGAGGNTGELFF. The genes are TRBV9 and TRBJ2-2; 8 positions match TRBD2. The CDR3 is made up of 17 amino acids. V shed 0 bases and J 1 base; nucleotides not matched to a gene: 5. Per the germline V gene, CDR1 is SGDLS and CDR2 is YYNGEE.

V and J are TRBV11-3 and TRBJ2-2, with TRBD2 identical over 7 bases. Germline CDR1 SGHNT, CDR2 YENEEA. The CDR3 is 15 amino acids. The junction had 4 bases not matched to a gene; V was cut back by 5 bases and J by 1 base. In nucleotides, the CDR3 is TGTGCCAGCAGCCGGGACTACGGGAACACCGGGGAGCTGTTTTTT. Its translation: CASSRDYGNTGELFF.

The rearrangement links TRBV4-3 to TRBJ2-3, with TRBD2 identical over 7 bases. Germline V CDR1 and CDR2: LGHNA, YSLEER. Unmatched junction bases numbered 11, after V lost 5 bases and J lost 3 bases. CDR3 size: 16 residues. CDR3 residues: CASSYQRGPLTDTQYF. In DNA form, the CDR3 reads TGCGCCAGCAGCTACCAGCGGGGACCGCTTACAGATACGCAGTATTTT.

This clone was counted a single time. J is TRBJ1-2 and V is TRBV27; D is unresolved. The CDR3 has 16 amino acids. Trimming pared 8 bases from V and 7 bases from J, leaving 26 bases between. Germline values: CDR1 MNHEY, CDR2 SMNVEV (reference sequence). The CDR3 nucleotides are TGTGCCAGCGCGGGAAAATGGGCCAGACACGCGGCTGGCTACACCTTC. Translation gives CASAGKWARHAAGYTF.

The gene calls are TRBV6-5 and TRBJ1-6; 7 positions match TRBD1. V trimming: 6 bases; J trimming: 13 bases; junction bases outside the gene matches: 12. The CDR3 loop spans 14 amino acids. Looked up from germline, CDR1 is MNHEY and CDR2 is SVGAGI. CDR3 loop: CASSPQGGVGPLHF. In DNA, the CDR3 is TGTGCCAGCAGCCCGCAGGGGGGCGTCGGGCCCCTCCACTTT.

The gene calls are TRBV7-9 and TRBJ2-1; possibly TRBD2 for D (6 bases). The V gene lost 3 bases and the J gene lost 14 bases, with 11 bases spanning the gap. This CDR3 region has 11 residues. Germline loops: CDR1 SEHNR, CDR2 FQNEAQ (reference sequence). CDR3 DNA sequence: TGTGCCAGCAGCTTTCTCGGGGAGGAGTTCTTC. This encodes CASSFLGEEFF.

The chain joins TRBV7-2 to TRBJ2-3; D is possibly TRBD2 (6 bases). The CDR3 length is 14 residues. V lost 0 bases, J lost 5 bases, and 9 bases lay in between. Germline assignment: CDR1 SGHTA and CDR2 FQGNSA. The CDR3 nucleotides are TGTGCCAGCAGCTTAGCCGGAGGGGTAGATACGCAGTATTTT. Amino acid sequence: CASSLAGGVDTQYF.

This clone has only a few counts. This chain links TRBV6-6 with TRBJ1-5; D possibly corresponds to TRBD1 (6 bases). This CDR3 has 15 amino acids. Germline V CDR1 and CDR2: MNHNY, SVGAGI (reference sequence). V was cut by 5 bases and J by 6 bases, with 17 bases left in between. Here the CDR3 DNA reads TGTGCCAGCAGTGGCCAGCGGGGGGCAATTCAGCCCCAGCATTTT. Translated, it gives CASSGQRGAIQPQHF.

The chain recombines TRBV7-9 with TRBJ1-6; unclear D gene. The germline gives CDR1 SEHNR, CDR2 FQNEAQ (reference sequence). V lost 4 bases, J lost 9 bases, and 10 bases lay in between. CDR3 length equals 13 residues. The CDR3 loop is CASSSVVGSPLHF. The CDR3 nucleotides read TGTGCCAGCAGCTCAGTAGTTGGTTCACCCCTCCACTTT.

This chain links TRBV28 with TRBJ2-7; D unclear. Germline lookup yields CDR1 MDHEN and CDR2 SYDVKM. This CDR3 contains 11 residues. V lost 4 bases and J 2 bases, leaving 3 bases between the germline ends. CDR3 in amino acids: CASSYTYEQYF. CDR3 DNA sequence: TGTGCCAGCAGTTACACCTACGAGCAGTACTTC. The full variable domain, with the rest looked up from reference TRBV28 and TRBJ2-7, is DVKVTQSSRYLVKRTGEKVFLECVQDMDHENMFWYRQDPGLGLRLIYFSYDVKMKEKGDIPEGYSVSREKKERFSLILESASTNQTSMYLCASSYTYEQYFGPGTRLTVT.

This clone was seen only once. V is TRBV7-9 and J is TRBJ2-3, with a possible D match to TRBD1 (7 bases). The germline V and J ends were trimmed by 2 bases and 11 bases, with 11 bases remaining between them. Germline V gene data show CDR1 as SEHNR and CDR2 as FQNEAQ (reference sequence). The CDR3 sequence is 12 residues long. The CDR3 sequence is CASSLRQGGQYF. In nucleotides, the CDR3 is TGTGCCAGCAGCTTACGACAGGGAGGGCAGTATTTT.

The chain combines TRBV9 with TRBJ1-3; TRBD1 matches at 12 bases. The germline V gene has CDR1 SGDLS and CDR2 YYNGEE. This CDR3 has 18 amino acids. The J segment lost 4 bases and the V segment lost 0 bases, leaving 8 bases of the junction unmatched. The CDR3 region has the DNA TGTGCCAGCAGCGTAGCGAGGGGGACAGGGGGCTTCGGAAACACCATATATTTT. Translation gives CASSVARGTGGFGNTIYF.

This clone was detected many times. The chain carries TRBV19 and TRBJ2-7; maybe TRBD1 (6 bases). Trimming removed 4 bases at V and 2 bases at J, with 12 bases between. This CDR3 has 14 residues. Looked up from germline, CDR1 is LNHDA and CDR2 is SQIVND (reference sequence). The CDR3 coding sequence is TGTGCCAGTAGTACCCCTGGACAGCCCTACGAGCAGTACTTC. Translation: CASSTPGQPYEQYF. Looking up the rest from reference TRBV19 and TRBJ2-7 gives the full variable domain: DGGITQSPKYLFRKEGQNVTLSCEQNLNHDAMYWYRQDPGQGLRLIYYSQIVNDFQKGDIAEGYSVSREKKESFPLTVTSAQKNPTAFYLCASSTPGQPYEQYFGPGTRLTVT.

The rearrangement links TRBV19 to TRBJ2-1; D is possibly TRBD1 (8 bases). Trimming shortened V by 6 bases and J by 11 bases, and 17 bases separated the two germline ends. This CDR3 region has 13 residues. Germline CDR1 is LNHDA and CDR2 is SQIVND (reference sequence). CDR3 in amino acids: CASRHTGGGQQFF. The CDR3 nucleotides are TGTGCCAGTAGGCATACAGGGGGGGGACAGCAGTTCTTC.

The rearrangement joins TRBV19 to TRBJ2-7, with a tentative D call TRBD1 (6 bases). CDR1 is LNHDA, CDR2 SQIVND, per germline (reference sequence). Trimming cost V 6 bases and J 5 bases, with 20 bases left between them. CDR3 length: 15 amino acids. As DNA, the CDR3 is TGTGCCAGTAGCCCAACCGGGACACCAGGGGACGAGCAGTACTTC. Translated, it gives CASSPTGTPGDEQYF.

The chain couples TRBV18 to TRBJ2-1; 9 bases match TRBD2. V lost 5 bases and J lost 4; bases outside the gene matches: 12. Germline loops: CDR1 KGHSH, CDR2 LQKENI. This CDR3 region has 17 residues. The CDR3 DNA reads TGTGCCAGCTCAACTAGCGGGCCGCCGATACTTTACAATGAGCAGTTCTTC. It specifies CASSTSGPPILYNEQFF.

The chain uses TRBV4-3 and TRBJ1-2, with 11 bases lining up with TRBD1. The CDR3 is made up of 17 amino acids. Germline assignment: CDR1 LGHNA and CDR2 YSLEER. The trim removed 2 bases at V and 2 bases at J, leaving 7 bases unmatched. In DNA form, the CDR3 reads TGCGCCAGCAGCCAAACAATCAGGACAGGGGGCAACTATGGCTACACCTTC. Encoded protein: CASSQTIRTGGNYGYTF.

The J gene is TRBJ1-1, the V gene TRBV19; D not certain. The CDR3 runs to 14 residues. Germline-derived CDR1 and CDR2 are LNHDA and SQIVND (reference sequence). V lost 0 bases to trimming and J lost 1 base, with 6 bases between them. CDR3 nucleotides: TGTGCCAGTAGTATAGACAGACGGAACACTGAAGCTTTCTTT. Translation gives CASSIDRRNTEAFF.

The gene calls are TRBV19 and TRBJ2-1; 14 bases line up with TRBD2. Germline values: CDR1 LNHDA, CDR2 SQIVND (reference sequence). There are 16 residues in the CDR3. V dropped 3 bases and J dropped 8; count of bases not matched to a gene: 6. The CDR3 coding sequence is TGTGCCAGTAGTATCGCCGGGACTAGCGGGAGCTATGAGCAGTTCTTC. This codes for CASSIAGTSGSYEQFF.

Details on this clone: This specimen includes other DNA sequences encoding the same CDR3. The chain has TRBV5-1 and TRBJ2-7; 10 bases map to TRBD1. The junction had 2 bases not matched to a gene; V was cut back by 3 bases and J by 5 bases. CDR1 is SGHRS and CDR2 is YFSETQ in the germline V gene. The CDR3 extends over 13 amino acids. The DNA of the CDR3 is TGCGCCAGCAGCTCGGGGACAGGGGACGAGCAGTACTTC. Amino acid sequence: CASSSGTGDEQYF.

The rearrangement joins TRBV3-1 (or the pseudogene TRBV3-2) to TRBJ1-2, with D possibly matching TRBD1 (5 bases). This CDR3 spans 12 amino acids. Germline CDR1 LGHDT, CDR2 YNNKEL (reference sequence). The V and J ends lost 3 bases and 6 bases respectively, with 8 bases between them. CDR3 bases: TGTGCCAGCAGCCAGGTGGGGGATGGCTACACCTTC. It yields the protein CASSQVGDGYTF.

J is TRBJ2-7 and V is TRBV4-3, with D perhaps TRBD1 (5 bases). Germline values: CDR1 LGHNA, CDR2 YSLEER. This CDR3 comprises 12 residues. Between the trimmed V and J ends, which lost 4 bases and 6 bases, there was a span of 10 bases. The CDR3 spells CASSLQGGEQYF. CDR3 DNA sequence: TGCGCCAGCAGCCTGCAGGGCGGCGAGCAGTACTTC.